This T cell receptor beta chain was found in a study of T cell responses to AZD1222 COVID-19 vaccine (dated by TCRdb to 2020 to 2023). Some background on the complete study: AZD1222 recipients whose second dose came at about 4 weeks and those whose second dose came at about 12 weeks were combined into one group, since spike-specific TCR depth and breadth did not differ between the two schedules. Trial participants were enrolled into age subgroups of 18-55, 56-69 and 70-plus years, which contained 148, 28 and 57 TCR-sequenced participants, respectively. TCR sequencing covered some 240 trial participants: 200 to 210 given two doses of AZD1222 and 26 given two doses of MenACWY control vaccine.

This clone has only one observation. The target of this receptor is not known. Nothing much larger sits one base from this clone, and base qualities are not available. The full study reports these points: After two AZD1222 doses, spike-specific TCR breadth and depth were significantly higher than at day 0 and than in MenACWY recipients. Participants were mostly white British, with more females than males. The authors suggested clonal diversity may have been underestimated. Conclusions about previously exposed vaccinees are limited because only six or seven AZD1222 recipients were SARS-CoV-2 seropositive at baseline. Because no samples from the day 14 peak response were available, repertoires could be characterized only after the peak T cell response. Reportedly, almost half of the unique spike-specific TCRs recognized epitopes lying outside the regions that are mutated in the B.1.351 and B.1.1.7 variants. CD4 TCRs associated with the vaccine covered the entire spike protein, and the dominant responses were in regions 160-218 and 743-854. In the small 56-69-year group, the increase in depth fell short of significance, most likely because of low power.

The CDR3 regions of human TCRbeta chains were analyzed by immunosequencing. The study's processing was this. Repertoire TCRs were checked for matches against a reference library of SARS-CoV-2-specific TCRs that had been generated using the MIRA antigen-specificity platform. Breadth was defined as the fraction of unique TCRs that were SARS-CoV-2-associated, and depth was defined as the fraction of total T cells that were SARS-CoV-2-associated. Each spike-specific TCR was assigned to its reactive spike region and to a CD4 or CD8 class using the MIRA data. Log10-transformed breadth and depth values were compared by one-way ANOVA with Sidak's multiple comparisons tests. The clones in this table, taken by TCRdb from immuneACCESS, are in-frame only. Not every clone is retained; where verified, under half of the shortfall comes from an unresolved V gene, and the cause of the rest is unknown. The DNA gave D and trimming, while V, J and clone size come from that table. In this sample the table shows about 140,000 clones, 92% of which occur a single time. Around 1.8% of the sample is held by the ten biggest clonotypes.

The time point tag for this specimen amounts to: baseline before first vaccination. Samples from vaccinated people were obtained from the UK trials COV001 and COV002, which included a single-blind randomized controlled phase 2/3 trial of AZD1222 (ChAdOx1 nCoV-19) in healthy adults. For TCRbeta chain sequencing, PBMC samples were collected from trial participants at day 0 and at day 28 after the second dose. The sequence derives from an adult in good health. The sequencing here drew on peripheral blood, taken on day 0 of AZD1222 vaccination.

In nucleotide form, the sequence is TGTGCCACCAGCAGAGACGGCCGGAACACTGAAGCTTTCTTT. This sequence encodes CATSRDGRNTEAFF. In this chain, TRBV15 is recombined with TRBJ1-1, with the D gene uncertain. The germline V gene (reference sequence) provides CDR1 LNHNV and CDR2 YYDKDF. V loses 0 bases of germline sequence and J loses 1 base, and the interval between the two ends is 6 bases. The CDR3 numbers 14 residues from cysteine through phenylalanine. This entry keeps only the CDR3 DNA: 42 bases, framed from base 1.